Presented here are 26 T cell receptor beta chains from one specimen sequenced in a study of control samples from healthy donors and cancer patients. Some clones are missing from TCRdb's copy, which holds only in-frame ones; the method was immunoSEQ multiplex PCR. The sample consists of 150,000 to 200,000 clones, just over 85% of them appearing once. Sequenced: blood. These receptors were taken from a woman in her thirties in good health.

This chain links TRBV10-1 with TRBJ2-3, with 10 bases lining up with TRBD1. This CDR3 is built from 14 residues. CDR1 WNHNN and CDR2 SYGVQD come from the germline V gene (reference sequence). Unmatched junction bases numbered 2, after V lost 5 bases and J lost 3 bases. CDR3 DNA sequence: TGCGCCAGCAGTCGGGGACAGGGGACAGATACGCAGTATTTT. Translation: CASSRGQGTDTQYF.

The gene calls are TRBV12-3 or TRBV12-4 and TRBJ2-1; D gene uncertain. This CDR3 region has 12 residues. The ends were cut back, 0 bases at V and 7 bases at J, with 4 bases in the middle. The chain's CDR3 is CASSLARNEQFF. CDR3 bases: TGTGCCAGCAGTTTAGCGCGAAATGAGCAGTTCTTC.

The V gene is TRBV6-4, the J gene TRBJ1-2; 7 positions agree with TRBD1. J gave up 3 bases and V 6 bases, and 10 bases lay outside the gene matches. From germline, CDR1 is MRHNA and CDR2 SNTAGT. This CDR3 is 15 amino acids long. CDR3 DNA: TGTGCCAGCAGCCCTCACAGGGGACTCGACTATGGCTACACCTTC. It encodes CASSPHRGLDYGYTF.

This rearrangement joins TRBV7-2 to TRBJ1-5, with TRBD1 as a possible D gene (5 bases). V lost 2 bases and J 0 bases, leaving 11 bases between the germline ends. In germline, CDR1 is SGHTA, CDR2 FQGNSA. This CDR3 has 16 residues. The CDR3 reads CASSLNQGNSNQPQHF. For the CDR3, the DNA is TGTGCCAGCAGCTTAAACCAGGGCAATAGCAATCAGCCCCAGCATTTT.

The chain recombines TRBV16 with TRBJ1-6; TRBD1 might be the D (5 bases). V was pared by 4 bases and J by 10 bases, with 14 bases between. CDR3 length: 14 amino acids. Germline assignment: CDR1 KGHSY and CDR2 FQNENV. This CDR3 reads CASSPTGRESPLHF. The DNA of the CDR3 is TGTGCCAGCAGCCCTACAGGTAGAGAATCACCCCTCCACTTT.

V gene TRBV6-1 combines with J gene TRBJ1-6; D remains unclear. Trimming removed 2 bases from V and 8 bases from J, with 10 bases in between. Germline V CDR1 and CDR2: MNHNS, SASEGT. The CDR3 runs 14 residues. CDR3 amino acids: CASSESVSYSPLHF. The CDR3 DNA reads as TGTGCCAGCAGTGAATCGGTCAGTTATTCACCCCTCCACTTT.

The chain employs TRBV14 and TRBJ1-6, with D possibly matching TRBD1 (6 bases). This CDR3 has 14 residues. The V gene's germline CDR1 is SGHDN and CDR2 FVKESK. With 3 bases removed from V and 4 bases from J, the gap between germline ends came to 7 bases. CDR3 coding DNA: TGTGCCAGCAGCCAGGACAGATATAATTCACCCCTCCACTTT. This translates into CASSQDRYNSPLHF.

This clone was seen only once. The rearrangement links TRBV19 to TRBJ2-1; weak D call: TRBD2 (6 bases). Germline V lookup: CDR1 LNHDA, CDR2 SQIVND (reference sequence). Trimming took off 0 bases at V and 10 bases at J, with 10 bases between the two ends. CDR3 size: 13 residues. CDR3 region: CASSIDFRGEQFF. CDR3 DNA sequence: TGTGCCAGTAGTATAGATTTTCGGGGGGAGCAGTTCTTC. The full variable domain, completed using reference TRBV19 and TRBJ2-1, is DGGITQSPKYLFRKEGQNVTLSCEQNLNHDAMYWYRQDPGQGLRLIYYSQIVNDFQKGDIAEGYSVSREKKESFPLTVTSAQKNPTAFYLCASSIDFRGEQFFGPGTRLTVL.

J is TRBJ2-5 and V is TRBV7-9, with D tentatively TRBD2 (6 bases). Germline V CDR1 and CDR2: SEHNR, FQNEAQ (reference sequence). Trimming cost V 0 bases and J 5 bases, with 16 bases left between them. The CDR3 sequence is 16 residues long. The CDR3 spells CASSLAGRERGETQYF. CDR3 coding DNA: TGTGCCAGCAGCTTAGCCGGACGGGAGCGAGGGGAGACCCAGTACTTC.

The chain links TRBV7-2 to TRBJ2-1; the D is unclear. The CDR3 runs to 12 residues. Germline loops: CDR1 SGHTA, CDR2 FQGNSA. Trimming stripped 5 bases from V and 9 bases from J, with 11 bases between. The CDR3 protein is CASSLSKREQFF. The CDR3 region has the DNA TGTGCCAGCAGCCTATCAAAACGTGAGCAGTTCTTC.

The chain is built from TRBV3-1 (or the pseudogene TRBV3-2) and TRBJ1-6; possible D gene TRBD1, 6 bases. The germline gives CDR1 LGHDT, CDR2 YNNKEL (reference sequence). This CDR3 is 16 amino acids long. Trimming shortened V by 1 base and J by 7 bases, and 14 bases separated the two germline ends. CDR3 protein: CASSQVSGARNSPLHF. Here the CDR3 DNA reads TGTGCCAGCAGCCAAGTTTCGGGGGCGCGAAATTCACCCCTCCACTTT.

The chain couples TRBV7-2 to TRBJ2-5, with TRBD2 identical over 9 bases. The germline V gene encodes CDR1 SGHTA and CDR2 FQGNSA. The CDR3 runs 15 residues. Trimming took 6 bases from V and 5 from J; bases not matched to a gene: 10. CDR3 in DNA: TGTGCCAGCAGACATATAGCGGGGGCGGGGGAGACCCAGTACTTC. It encodes CASRHIAGAGETQYF.

The chain joins TRBV5-1 to TRBJ2-5; the D gene is possibly TRBD2 (6 bases). CDR1 is SGHRS, CDR2 YFSETQ, per germline. This CDR3 is built from 15 residues. The V gene lost 0 bases and the J gene lost 7 bases, with 16 bases spanning the gap. CDR3 coding DNA: TGCGCCAGCAGCTTGGACCCGGACTACACGGGGACCCAGTACTTC. It codes for CASSLDPDYTGTQYF.

This chain joins TRBV11-3 and TRBJ1-1; D call uncertain. Trimming stripped 1 base from V and 1 base from J, with 7 bases between. CDR3 length: 14 residues. Per germline, CDR1 SGHNT and CDR2 YENEEA. The CDR3 protein is CASSLARGNTEAFF. The CDR3 DNA sequence: TGTGCCAGCAGCTTAGCACGCGGGAACACTGAAGCTTTCTTT.

This chain links TRBV6-1 with TRBJ2-1; 7 nucleotides line up with TRBD1. The V gene's germline CDR1 is MNHNS and CDR2 SASEGT. The trim removed 1 base at V and 4 bases at J, leaving 7 bases unmatched. This CDR3 spans 16 amino acids. The CDR3, as DNA: TGTGCCAGCAGTGAAGTCCTGGGACAGAGATACAATGAGCAGTTCTTC. Its translation: CASSEVLGQRYNEQFF.

The V gene is TRBV5-1, the J gene TRBJ2-1, with D possibly TRBD2 on 7 matching bases. Per the germline V gene, CDR1 is SGHRS and CDR2 is YFSETQ. The CDR3 is 17 amino acids. V was shortened by 5 bases and J by 7 bases, with 25 bases between the two germline ends. The DNA of the CDR3 is TGCGCCAGCAGTCTCGGCCGGGGGGCGGCTATGGGGAATGAGCAGTTCTTC. It is translated as CASSLGRGAAMGNEQFF.

This clone occurred once. V is TRBV7-2 and J is TRBJ2-1; 15 nucleotides match TRBD2. Germline-derived CDR1 and CDR2 are SGHTA and FQGNSA. There are 17 residues in the CDR3. V shed 4 bases, J shed 8 bases, and the junction held 9 bases outside the gene matches. The CDR3 protein is CASSSTGTSGRIDEQFF. The CDR3 DNA is TGTGCCAGCAGCTCAACCGGGACTAGCGGGAGGATCGATGAGCAGTTCTTC.

The chain has TRBV3-1 (or the pseudogene TRBV3-2) and TRBJ2-5; tentatively, D is TRBD2 (5 bases). Germline CDR1 LGHDT, CDR2 YNNKEL (reference sequence). Trimming took 1 base from V and 4 from J, leaving 10 bases between them. CDR3 length: 14 residues. In nucleotides, the CDR3 is TGTGCCAGCAGCCAAGCCAGGAGCGGAGAGACCCAGTACTTC. Translating gives CASSQARSGETQYF.

The rearrangement joins TRBV5-1 to TRBJ1-2; tentatively, D is TRBD1 (5 bases). The CDR3 runs to 14 residues. The germline V and J ends were trimmed by 5 bases and 0 bases, with 11 bases remaining between them. Looked up from germline, CDR1 is SGHRS and CDR2 is YFSETQ. This CDR3 is CASRQDNANYGYTF. For the CDR3, the DNA is TGCGCCAGCAGACAGGACAACGCTAACTATGGCTACACCTTC.

The V call is TRBV18, the J call TRBJ1-1; tentative D call: TRBD1 (5 bases). CDR1 and CDR2 from the germline V gene are KGHSH and LQKENI. This CDR3 has 16 amino acids. V was trimmed by 0 bases and J by 4 bases, leaving 15 bases between them. This CDR3 reads CASSPPGVSGGTEAFF. CDR3 DNA: TGTGCCAGCTCACCACCGGGCGTCAGCGGGGGCACTGAAGCTTTCTTT.

The chain joins TRBV15 to TRBJ1-1, with D maybe TRBD1 (6 bases). CDR3 size: 17 residues. CDR1 is LNHNV, CDR2 YYDKDF, per germline (reference sequence). V was cut by 0 bases and J by 0 bases, with 14 bases left in between. DNA for the CDR3: TGTGCCACCAGCAGAGATAGGGGGGTAGGGTTGAACACTGAAGCTTTCTTT. Translation gives CATSRDRGVGLNTEAFF.

The rearrangement joins TRBV7-2 to TRBJ1-2; 8 bases align to TRBD1. V lost 2 bases to trimming and J lost 3 bases; unmatched junction nucleotides: 5. This CDR3 region has 15 residues. Germline V gene sequence: CDR1 SGHTA, CDR2 FQGNSA. In DNA form, the CDR3 reads TGTGCCAGCAGCTTAACCCAGGGGGCGGACTATGGCTACACCTTC. Protein sequence: CASSLTQGADYGYTF.

The CDR3 DNA follows: TGTGCCAGCAGTTGGACAGGGAAGCTTGGGGATGGCTACACCTTC. This codes for CASSWTGKLGDGYTF. The rearrangement links TRBV6-5 to TRBJ1-2; 8 bases line up with TRBD1. Germline CDR1 and CDR2: MNHEY and SVGAGI. The CDR3 is 15 residues long. The V and J ends lost 4 bases and 6 bases, in that order; junction bases with no gene match: 10.

With respect to this clone: Germline is not matched at one junction end, which may reflect a read error. The J gene is TRBJ2-3, the V gene TRBV6-5; D might be TRBD1 (6 bases). The CDR3 loop spans 14 amino acids. CDR1 and CDR2 from the germline V gene are MNHEY and SVGAGI. CDR3 residues: CASSLQGVEDTQYF. The CDR3 DNA reads TGTGCTAGCAGCTTACAGGGAGTGGAAGATACGCAGTATTTT.

This chain connects TRBV2 to TRBJ1-2, with TRBD1 matching over 7 bases. Unmatched junction bases numbered 12, after V lost 6 bases and J lost 5 bases. Looked up from germline, CDR1 is SNHLY and CDR2 is FYNNEI. The CDR3 extends over 15 amino acids. Here the CDR3 reads CASRETAARGYGYTF. The CDR3 coding sequence is TGTGCCAGCAGGGAAACAGCGGCCAGGGGGTATGGCTACACCTTC.

The J gene is TRBJ2-7, the V gene TRBV27, with TRBD2 matching over 10 bases. Trimming removed 3 bases from V and 4 bases from J; junction bases left unmatched: 6. The CDR3 is made up of 15 amino acids. The germline V gene has CDR1 MNHEY and CDR2 SMNVEV (reference sequence). The CDR3 loop is CASSFGLAGGYEQYF. The CDR3 nucleotides are TGTGCCAGCAGTTTTGGTTTAGCGGGAGGATACGAGCAGTACTTC.